The rows below give T cell receptor beta chains drawn from one sample of a study of T-cell memory formation after mild COVID-19. MiXCR was run by TCRdb on the 5' RACE reads, yielding one entry per CDR3 protein. The sample carries approximately 480,000 distinct CDR3 sequences, about 20% recorded once. Sequencing was performed on PBMCs or a T cell subset sorted from them (not recorded which). The source of these receptors is an adult woman who had mild COVID-19 (a few samples of this study predate the infection). Cell type and time point are not known. CDR3s include the opening cysteine and the closing phenylalanine or tryptophan. A D gene is named only where the DNA matches it firmly. Size is omitted from some rows. Given values are once, few, many or a class for expanded clones.

>TRBJ1-1|TRBD1|.|TRBV12-3/TRBV12-4
TGTGCCAGCAGCTCCCGGGACAGGGGTACGGCTTTCTTT
CASSSRDRGTAFF
>TRBJ1-5|.|few|TRBV12-3/TRBV12-4
TGTGCCAGCAGTTTAGGGGTGGGGGTGAATCAGCCCCAGCATTTT
CASSLGVGVNQPQHF
>TRBJ2-3|.|.|TRBV9
TGTGCCAGCAGCCCCCAGGGCGGGGGCACAGATACGCAGTATTTT
CASSPQGGGTDTQYF
>TRBJ2-1|.|.|TRBV12-3/TRBV12-4
TGTGCCAGCAGTTTATGGCCCGCAACAAAAGAGCAGTTCTTC
CASSLWPATKEQFF
>TRBJ1-2|.|.|TRBV2
TGTGCCAGCTGGAACCCACGGTATGGCTACACCTTC
CASWNPRYGYTF
>TRBJ1-2|TRBD1|.|TRBV4-2
TGTGCCAGCAGCGAGACAGGGGTCGATGGCTACACCTTC
CASSETGVDGYTF
>TRBJ2-7|.|.|TRBV9
TGTGCCAGCAGCGTAGAGGCAGACGCCTCCTACGAGCAGTACTTC
CASSVEADASYEQYF
>TRBJ2-5|.|.|TRBV6-5
TGTGCCAGCAGTTACTCATGGCGCGAGACCCAGTACTTC
CASSYSWRETQYF
>TRBJ1-5|.|few|TRBV12-3/TRBV12-4
TGTGCCACCAGGGGACAACCGAATCAGCCCCAGCATTTT
CATRGQPNQPQHF
>TRBJ2-1|.|.|TRBV29-1
TGCAGCGTGGGGACTGTAAGAGCGTTGGGCGCATCCTACAATGAGCAGTTCTTC
CSVGTVRALGASYNEQFF
>TRBJ1-6|.|.|TRBV2
TGTGCCAGCAGAGCCCCGGGGGCGGGCCGCTCACCCCTCCACTTT
CASRAPGAGRSPLHF
>TRBJ1-2|.|few|TRBV3-1
TGTGCCAGCAGCCTCCTTCTCGTAGGGAGTGATGGCTACACCTTC
CASSLLLVGSDGYTF
>TRBJ2-3|TRBD2|.|TRBV6-4
TGTGCCAGCAGTGTTAGCGGGGACGGGACAGATACGCAGTATTTT
CASSVSGDGTDTQYF
>TRBJ1-2|TRBD1|.|TRBV12-5
TGTGCTAGTGACCCGCACAGGGGGCGAAGCCATGGCTACACCTTC
CASDPHRGRSHGYTF
>TRBJ1-4|.|few|TRBV20-1
TGCAGTGCTAGTTTGGGGGAAAAACTGTTTTTT
CSASLGEKLFF
>TRBJ2-7|TRBD1|.|TRBV7-8
TGTGCCAGCAGCGACCGACAGGGGAGCGAGCAGTACTTC
CASSDRQGSEQYF
>TRBJ2-2|TRBD1|few|TRBV5-6
TGTGCCAGCAGCAAGACCGGGACAGGACGGACCGGGGAGCTGTTTTTT
CASSKTGTGRTGELFF
>TRBJ1-1|.|.|TRBV5-1
TGCGCCAGCAGCTTGGTCGTGGGGGCAGGGAACACTGAAGCTTTCTTT
CASSLVVGAGNTEAFF
>TRBJ2-7|.|few|TRBV20-1
TGCAGTGCTAGCTACAGGGCTACCTACGAGCAGTACTTC
CSASYRATYEQYF
>TRBJ1-1|.|.|TRBV10-3
TGTGCCATCAGTGGGGGGGACGGCATGAACACTGAAGCTTTCTTT
CAISGGDGMNTEAFF
>TRBJ2-5|.|few|TRBV6-5
TGTGCCAGCAGTTTAGGGACCTGGGGCAGGACCCAGTACTTC
CASSLGTWGRTQYF
>TRBJ2-7|.|few|TRBV3-1
TGTGCCAGCAGCCAAGGGGCAGGCACCGAGGAGCAGTACTTC
CASSQGAGTEEQYF
>TRBJ2-7|.|few|TRBV7-9
TGTGCCAGCAGCGACCGGACGGGACCTTACGAGCAGTACTTC
CASSDRTGPYEQYF
>TRBJ2-1|TRBD2|.|TRBV4-3
TGCGCCAGCAGCCAAGACCGAGCGGGAGGAATAAATGAGCAGTTCTTC
CASSQDRAGGINEQFF
>TRBJ2-3|TRBD1|.|TRBV20-1
TGCAGTGCTAGCTTGGACAGGGCTTCAGATACGCAGTATTTT
CSASLDRASDTQYF
>TRBJ1-3|.|few|TRBV7-2
TGTGCAAGCGGGACGAACTCTGGAAACACCATATATTTT
CASGTNSGNTIYF
>TRBJ2-7|.|.|TRBV3-1
TGTGCCAGCAGCCAAGATTATCCAGAGCAGTACTTC
CASSQDYPEQYF
>TRBJ1-5|.|few|TRBV6-1
TGTGCCAGCAGCTCTGTAGGGGAGGATAGCAGTCAGCCCCAGCATTTT
CASSSVGEDSSQPQHF
>TRBJ2-2|.|few|TRBV7-6
TGTGCCAGCAGCTCGACGGGGGTGAGCACCGGGGAGCTGTTTTTT
CASSSTGVSTGELFF
>TRBJ2-3|TRBD2|few|TRBV4-1
TGCGCCAGCAGCCAAGACCATAGCGGGGGGGCAACAGATACGCAGTATTTT
CASSQDHSGGATDTQYF
>TRBJ1-1|.|few|TRBV4-1
TGCGCCAGCAGCCAAGAGCCGGGACACTTGAACACTGAAGCTTTCTTT
CASSQEPGHLNTEAFF
>TRBJ2-7|TRBD1|.|TRBV7-9
TGTGCCAGCAGCTTACCAGGGACAGGGCTTGTGGAGCAGTACTTC
CASSLPGTGLVEQYF
>TRBJ2-1|.|.|TRBV4-1
TGCGCCAGCAGCCAAGATGGGAATGAGCAGTTCTTC
CASSQDGNEQFF
>TRBJ2-3|TRBD2|.|TRBV2
TGTGCCAGCAGTGAGAGCAGACTAGCGGGCAGCACAGATACGCAGTATTTT
CASSESRLAGSTDTQYF
>TRBJ1-1|.|many|TRBV20-1
TGCAGTGCACGGGGTGGGGGGACTGAAGCTTTCTTT
CSARGGGTEAFF
>TRBJ1-3|.|many|TRBV12-3/TRBV12-4
TGTGCCAGCAGCCCTCAAGCGAAGGTCCCCTCTGGAAACACCATATATTTT
CASSPQAKVPSGNTIYF